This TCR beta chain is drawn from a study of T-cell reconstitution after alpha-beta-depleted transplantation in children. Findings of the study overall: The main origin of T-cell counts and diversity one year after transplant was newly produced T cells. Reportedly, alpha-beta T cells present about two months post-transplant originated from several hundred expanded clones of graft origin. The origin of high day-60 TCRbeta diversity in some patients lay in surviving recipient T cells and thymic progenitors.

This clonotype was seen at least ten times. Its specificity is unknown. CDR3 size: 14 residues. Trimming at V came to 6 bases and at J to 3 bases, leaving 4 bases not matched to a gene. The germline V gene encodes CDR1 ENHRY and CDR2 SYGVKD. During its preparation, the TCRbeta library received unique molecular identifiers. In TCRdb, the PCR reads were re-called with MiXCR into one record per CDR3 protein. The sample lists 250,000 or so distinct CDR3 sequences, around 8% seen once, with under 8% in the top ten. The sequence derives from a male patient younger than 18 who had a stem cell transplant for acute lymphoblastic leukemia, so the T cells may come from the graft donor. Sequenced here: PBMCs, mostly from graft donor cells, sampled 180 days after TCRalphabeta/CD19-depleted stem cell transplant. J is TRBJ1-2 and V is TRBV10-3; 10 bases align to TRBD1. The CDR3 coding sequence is TGTGCCATCAGAAAAGGGACAGGGGACTATGGCTACACCTTC. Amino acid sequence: CAIRKGTGDYGYTF.